The clone carrying this T cell receptor (beta chain) is medium-sized by frequency. CDR3 length equals 17 residues. The germline V gene has CDR1 LGHNA and CDR2 YNFKEQ. Reprocessing the 5' RACE reads, TCRdb reports a single entry for every CDR3 protein and omits DNA. This sample's clone table lists about 30,000 distinct CDR3 sequences. This sample is drawn from a study of T cells expressing NK-cell markers. Looking at the study overall: Beta-chain profiling covered CD3+CD56+NKG2C+, CD3+CD56+NKG2C- and CD3+CD56-NKG2C+ sorted subsets.

The chain combines TRBV4-2 with TRBJ2-7; the D call of TRBD1 rests on TCRdb alone, since no DNA is present to check it. The source is a woman aged 18 to 75 in good health. The sequenced material came from blood T cells: a sorted CD56 or NKG2C T cell subset, CD4+ or CD8+ T cells, or bulk PBMC T cells (not recorded which). This CDR3 reads CASSQDQEGAVNYEQYF.